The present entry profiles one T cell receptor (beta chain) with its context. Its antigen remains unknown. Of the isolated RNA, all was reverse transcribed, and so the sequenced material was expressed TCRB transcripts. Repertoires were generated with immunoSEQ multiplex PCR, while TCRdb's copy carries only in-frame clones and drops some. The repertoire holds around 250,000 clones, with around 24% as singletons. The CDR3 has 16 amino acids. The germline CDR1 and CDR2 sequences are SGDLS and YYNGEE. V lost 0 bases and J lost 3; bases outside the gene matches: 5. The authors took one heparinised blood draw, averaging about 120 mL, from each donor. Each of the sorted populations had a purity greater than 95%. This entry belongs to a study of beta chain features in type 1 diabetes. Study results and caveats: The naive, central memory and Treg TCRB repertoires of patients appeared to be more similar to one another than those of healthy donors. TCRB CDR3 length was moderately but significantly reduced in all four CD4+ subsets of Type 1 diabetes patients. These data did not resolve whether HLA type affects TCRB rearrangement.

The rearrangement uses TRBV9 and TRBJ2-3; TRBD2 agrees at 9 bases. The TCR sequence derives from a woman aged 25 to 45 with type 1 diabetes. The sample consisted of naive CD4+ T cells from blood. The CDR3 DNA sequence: TGTGCCAGCAGCGTAGTCGCGGGAGGGCCGACAGATACGCAGTATTTT. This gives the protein CASSVVAGGPTDTQYF. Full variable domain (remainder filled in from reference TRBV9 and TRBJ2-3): DSGVTQTPKHLITATGQRVTLRCSPRSGDLSVYWYQQSLDQGLQFLIQYYNGEERAKGNILERFSAQQFPDLHSELNLSSLELGDSALYFCASSVVAGGPTDTQYFGPGTRLTVL.